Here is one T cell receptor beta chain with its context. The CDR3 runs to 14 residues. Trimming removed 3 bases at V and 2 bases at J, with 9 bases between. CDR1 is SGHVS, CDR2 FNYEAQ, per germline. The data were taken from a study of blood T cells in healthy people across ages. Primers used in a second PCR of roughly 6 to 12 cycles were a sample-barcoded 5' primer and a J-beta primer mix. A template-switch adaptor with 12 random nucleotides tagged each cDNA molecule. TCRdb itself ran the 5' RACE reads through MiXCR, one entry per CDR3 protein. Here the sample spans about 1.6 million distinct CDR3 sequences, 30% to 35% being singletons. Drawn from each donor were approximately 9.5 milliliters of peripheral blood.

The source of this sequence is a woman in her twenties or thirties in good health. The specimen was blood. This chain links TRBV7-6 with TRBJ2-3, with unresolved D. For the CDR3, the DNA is TGTGCCAGCAGCTTTGAAGTTGCCACAGATACGCAGTATTTT. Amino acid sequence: CASSFEVATDTQYF. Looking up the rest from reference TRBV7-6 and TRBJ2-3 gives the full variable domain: GAGVSQSPRYKVTKRGQDVALRCDPISGHVSLYWYRQALGQGPEFLTYFNYEAQQDKSGLPNDRFSAERPEGSISTLTIQRTEQRDSAMYRCASSFEVATDTQYFGPGTRLTVL.